The sequence of this T cell receptor (beta chain) was determined in a study of regulatory T cells in long-lasting Graves disease. Library construction for TCR beta used iRepertoire HTBI primers and Arm-PCR of CDR3 regions. One entry per CDR3 protein results from TCRdb running MiXCR on the multiplex PCR reads. Of about 620,000 distinct CDR3 sequences in the sample, around 15% are singletons; the top ten hold 15% to 20%. This clonotype was found many times. Its antigen is as yet unknown. The CDR3 runs 12 residues. Germline V gene data show CDR1 as SNHLY and CDR2 as FYNNEI. Trimming removed 7 bases at V and 6 bases at J, with 12 bases between. Whole-study findings and limits: Shared public clonotypes totalled 2,741 in persistent patients, compared with just under 1,000 in new patients. Favored gene segments in persistent disease were TRBV28, TRBJ1-2 and TRBJ2-5. TCR diversity was lower in persistent Graves' patients than in newly diagnosed ones.

Time point reported: newly diagnosed GD, antithyroid drugs for less than 3 months. PBMC-derived RNA was used for the TCR library. The same sample was also used in a study of T cells in Graves' hyperthyroidism and ophthalmopathy. As that study records: It was uncontrolled infection, other autoimmune disease, pregnancy or lactation that excluded patients.

Source: peripheral blood mononuclear cells (PBMCs), taken at new diagnosis, from a patient treated with antithyroid drugs. The rearrangement links TRBV2 to TRBJ2-5; no clear D. The clonotype was recovered from a woman in her 30s with Graves disease. Here the CDR3 reads CASKDVGQTQYF. The CDR3 DNA sequence: TGTGCCAGCAAGGACGTGGGTCAGACCCAGTACTTC.